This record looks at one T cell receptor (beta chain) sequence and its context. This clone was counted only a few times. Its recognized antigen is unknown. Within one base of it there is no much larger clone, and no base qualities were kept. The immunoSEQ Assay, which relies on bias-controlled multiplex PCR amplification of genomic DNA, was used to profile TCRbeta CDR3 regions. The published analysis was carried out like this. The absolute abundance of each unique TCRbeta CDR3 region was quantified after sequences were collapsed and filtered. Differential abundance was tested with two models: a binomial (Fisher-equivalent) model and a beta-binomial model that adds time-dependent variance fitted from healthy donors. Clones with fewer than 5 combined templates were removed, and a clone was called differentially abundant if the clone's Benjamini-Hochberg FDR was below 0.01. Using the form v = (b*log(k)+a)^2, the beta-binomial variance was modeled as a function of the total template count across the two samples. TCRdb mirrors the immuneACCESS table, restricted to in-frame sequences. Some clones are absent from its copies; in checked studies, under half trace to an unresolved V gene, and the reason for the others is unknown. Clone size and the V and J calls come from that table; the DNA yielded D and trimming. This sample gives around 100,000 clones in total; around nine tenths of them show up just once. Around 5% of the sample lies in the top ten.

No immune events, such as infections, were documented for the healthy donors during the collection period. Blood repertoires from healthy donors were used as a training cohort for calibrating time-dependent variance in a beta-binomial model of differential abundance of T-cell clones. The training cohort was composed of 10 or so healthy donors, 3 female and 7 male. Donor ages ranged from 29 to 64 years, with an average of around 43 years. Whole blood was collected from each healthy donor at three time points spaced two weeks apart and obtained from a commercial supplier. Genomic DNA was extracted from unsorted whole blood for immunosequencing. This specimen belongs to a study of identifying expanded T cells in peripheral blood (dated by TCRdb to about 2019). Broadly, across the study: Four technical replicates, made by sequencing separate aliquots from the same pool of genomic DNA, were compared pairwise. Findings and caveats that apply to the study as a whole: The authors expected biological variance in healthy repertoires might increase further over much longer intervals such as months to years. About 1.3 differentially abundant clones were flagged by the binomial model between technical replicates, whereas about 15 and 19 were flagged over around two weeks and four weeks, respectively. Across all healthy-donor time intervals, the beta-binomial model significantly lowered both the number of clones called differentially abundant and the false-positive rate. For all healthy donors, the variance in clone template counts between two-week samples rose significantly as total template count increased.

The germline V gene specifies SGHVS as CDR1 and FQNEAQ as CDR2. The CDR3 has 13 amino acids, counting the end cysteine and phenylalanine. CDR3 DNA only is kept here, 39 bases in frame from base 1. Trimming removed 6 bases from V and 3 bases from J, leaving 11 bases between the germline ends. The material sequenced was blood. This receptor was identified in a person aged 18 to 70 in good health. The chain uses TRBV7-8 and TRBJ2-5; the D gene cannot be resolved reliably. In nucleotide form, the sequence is TGTGCCAGCAGGGGATTCACGGAAGAGACCCAGTACTTC. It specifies CASRGFTEETQYF.